This TCR beta chain was identified during a study of T cell changes during pregnancy in multiple sclerosis. V dropped 6 bases and J dropped 7 bases, with 19 bases sitting between them. Looked up from germline, CDR1 is SGHTA and CDR2 is FQGTGA. There are 15 residues in the CDR3. The repertoire was sequenced with immunoSEQ multiplex PCR; TCRdb's copy has only in-frame clones and lacks some. Of about 100,000 clones in the sample, about 92% were seen once. The sample in question was peripheral blood, obtained in the first trimester of pregnancy. The clonotype originates from a female donor with multiple sclerosis, enrolled in a pregnancy study. V is TRBV7-3 and J is TRBJ2-1; the D gene is possibly TRBD1 (5 bases). The CDR3 region is CASSLQVSAKNEQFF. The CDR3 DNA sequence: TGTGCCAGCAGTTTACAGGTCTCCGCTAAGAATGAGCAGTTCTTC.